This T cell receptor beta chain appears in the sequencing data of a study of T cells after yellow fever vaccination (dated by TCRdb to between 2018 and 2020). About the study as a whole: Libraries from fractions with low cell numbers were prepared with the SMART-Seq v4 Ultra Low Input RNA kit. Bulk TCR alpha and beta repertoires were sequenced longitudinally to track T-cell clones before and after primary and booster YFV17D yellow fever vaccination. Blood was drawn at multiple timepoints before and after primary and secondary immunization, with bulk PBMC replicates and cell subsets isolated. Two healthy male donors, one aged 18 to 29 and one aged 30 to 40 years, were included in the cohort.

TCR cDNA was synthesized by 5'RACE template switching, which introduced a universal primer site and unique molecular identifiers. Priming for cDNA synthesis came from both the TCR alpha and TCR beta constant segments. Library amplification involved two PCR steps, and the second step added sample barcodes and sequencing adapters. Sequencing of libraries was done on Illumina HiSeq 2500 (2x100 bp) or NovaSeq (2x150 bp). The study's processing was this. Reads were demultiplexed and collapsed into UMI consensus sequences with MIGEC, and V(D)J alignment was performed with MiXCR. Using edgeR on replicate PBMC samples, clonotypes were called vaccine-responding if FDR was below 0.01 and the log2 fold change was above 5 up to day 15. Each bulk clonotype was labeled CD4 or CD8 based on which sequenced repertoire, CD4 or CD8, contained the clonotype at higher abundance. TCRdb reanalyzed the raw reads on its own, using fastp at Q25 for trimming and MiXCR for clone calling, and kept in-frame beta chains. Merged by CDR3 protein, the rows form single entries marked with the most common genes and DNA. The V and J calls shown here were made by TCRdb, not taken from the authors' results. Present in this sample are about 150,000 distinct CDR3 sequences, about 6.9% of which were seen just once. Clones ranked in the top ten supply more than 0.6% of the sample.

In light of the paper, this sample's treatment or condition label describes: live attenuated yellow fever vaccine strain. PBMCs were isolated from peripheral blood using a standard Ficoll-Paque protocol. Dynabeads CD4 and CD8 positive selection kits were used to isolate CD4 and CD8 T-cell fractions. RNA was extracted with TriZol from bulk PBMCs, CD4 and CD8 fractions, and dextramer-positive and dextramer-negative fractions. CDR1 MNHEY and CDR2 SMNVEV were looked up in the germline V gene (reference sequence). V gives up 3 bases and J gives up 2 bases, and the segment between their germline ends measures 6 bases. CDR3 length: 13 amino acids, cysteine to phenylalanine. The kept DNA is CDR3 alone, 39 bases in frame from the first base. What the study reported, not specific to this receptor: Because only two donors were included in the study, the extent to which the findings can be generalized is limited. After the booster, most of the clones that had expanded following primary vaccination were detected again (almost 98% of CD4 and roughly 88% of CD8), which suggests that memory was broadly maintained. Computational filtering was required because FACS-sorted repertoires could contain abundant contaminating clonotypes from the bulk population. The secondary T-cell response was weaker than the primary response but faster, peaking on day 5 instead of day 15. A small share of clonotypes was detected in both CD4 and CD8 compartments, with the overlap likely arising from convergent recombination.

This clonotype has a count of ten or more. What this receptor recognizes is not known. Per-base qualities were not stored, and no clone one base away is much larger. The receptor was isolated from a man aged 25 to 40 who received the YFV17D yellow fever vaccine. The sequences come from CD4+ T cells sorted from PBMCs, collected 10 days after the yellow fever booster vaccination. The V and J segments used are TRBV27 and TRBJ2-3; no D gene call is confident. CDR3 reads: CASSFWITDTQYF. The DNA reads TGTGCCAGCAGTTTCTGGATCACAGATACGCAGTATTTT.